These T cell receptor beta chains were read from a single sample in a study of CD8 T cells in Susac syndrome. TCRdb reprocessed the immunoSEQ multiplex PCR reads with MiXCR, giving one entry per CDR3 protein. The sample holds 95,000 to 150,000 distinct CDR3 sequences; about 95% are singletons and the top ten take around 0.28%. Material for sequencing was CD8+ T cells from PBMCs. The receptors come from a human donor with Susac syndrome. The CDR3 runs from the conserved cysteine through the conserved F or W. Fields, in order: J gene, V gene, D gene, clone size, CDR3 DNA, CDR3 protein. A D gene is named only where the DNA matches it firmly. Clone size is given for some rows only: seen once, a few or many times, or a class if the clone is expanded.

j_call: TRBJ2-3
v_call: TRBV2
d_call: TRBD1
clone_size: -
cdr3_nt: TGTGCCAGCAGGGACGGACAGGGCACAGATACGCAGTATTTT
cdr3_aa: CASRDGQGTDTQYF

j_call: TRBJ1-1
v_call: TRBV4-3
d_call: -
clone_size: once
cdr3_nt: TGCGCCAGCAGCCAAGATGTGGAGACAGTATTAGCTTTCTTT
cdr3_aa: CASSQDVETVLAFF

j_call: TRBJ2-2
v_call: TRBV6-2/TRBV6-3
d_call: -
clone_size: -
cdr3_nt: TGTGCCAGCATGACATCTCGGGGCCCCGGGGAGCTGTTTTTT
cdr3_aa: CASMTSRGPGELFF

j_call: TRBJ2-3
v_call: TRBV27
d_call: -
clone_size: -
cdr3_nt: TGTGCCAGCAGCAGAAGCCCCTGGGATACGCAGTATTTT
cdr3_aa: CASSRSPWDTQYF

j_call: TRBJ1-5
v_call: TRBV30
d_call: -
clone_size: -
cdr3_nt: TGTGCCTGGATGAAAGGGTCGGGGCAGCCCCAGCATTTT
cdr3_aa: CAWMKGSGQPQHF

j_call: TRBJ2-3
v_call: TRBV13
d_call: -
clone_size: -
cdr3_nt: TGTGCCAGCAGCCCGCTGTTCCCAGATACGCAGTATTTT
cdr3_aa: CASSPLFPDTQYF

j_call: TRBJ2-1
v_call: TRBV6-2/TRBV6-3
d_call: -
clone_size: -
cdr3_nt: TGTGCCATCCGGGGTAGGGACAATGAGCAGTTCTTC
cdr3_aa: CAIRGRDNEQFF

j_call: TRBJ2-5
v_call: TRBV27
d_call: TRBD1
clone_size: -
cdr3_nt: TGTGCCAGCAGTTCGGGACAGGGTCCCGAGGGGGAGACCCAGTACTTC
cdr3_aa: CASSSGQGPEGETQYF

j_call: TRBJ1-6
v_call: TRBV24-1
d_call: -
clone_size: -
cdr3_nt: TGTGCCGCCCTCAGGGAGAATGGGGCACCCCTCCACTTT
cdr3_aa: CAALRENGAPLHF

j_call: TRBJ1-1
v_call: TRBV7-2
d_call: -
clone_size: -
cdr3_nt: TGTGCCAGCAGCGTGTGGACAGCAGTCACTGAAGCTTTCTTT
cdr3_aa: CASSVWTAVTEAFF

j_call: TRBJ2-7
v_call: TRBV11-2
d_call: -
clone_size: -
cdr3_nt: TGTGCCAGCAGCTTAACCCCGGGGGACTCTCCCCCCTACGAGCAGTACTTC
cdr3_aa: CASSLTPGDSPPYEQYF